The 5 T cell receptor beta chains below were found in one sample sequenced in a study of cytomegalovirus exposure and HLA in healthy donors. The PCR ran on 60 Vbeta and 13 Jbeta primers. TCRdb's copy holds only in-frame clones and misses some; the assay was immunoSEQ multiplex PCR. This table holds 95,000 to 120,000 clones, 65% to 85% found once. Sample: PBMCs. The receptors derive from a woman in her late teens or twenties in good health and CMV-seronegative.

CDR3 residues: CASSLGELSEISPLHF. The DNA of the CDR3 is TGTGCCAGCAGCTTAGGGGAGTTGAGTGAAATTTCACCCCTCCACTTT. This chain uses TRBV7-9 with TRBJ1-6; D unclear. Trimming took 1 base from V and 9 from J, leaving 16 bases between them. From germline, CDR1 is SEHNR and CDR2 FQNEAQ (reference sequence). This CDR3 region has 16 residues.

This chain connects TRBV11-2 to TRBJ1-6, with D unclear. Germline V gene data show CDR1 as SGHAT and CDR2 as FQNNGV. The V gene lost 5 bases and the J gene lost 8 bases, with 10 bases spanning the gap. This CDR3 contains 13 residues. Here the CDR3 DNA reads TGTGCCAGCAGCGAGATAAGTGATTCACCCCTCCACTTT. It is translated as CASSEISDSPLHF. The entire variable domain, with the rest obtained from reference TRBV11-2 and TRBJ1-6, is as follows: EAGVAQSPRYKIIEKRQSVAFWCNPISGHATLYWYQQILGQGPKLLIQFQNNGVVDDSQLPKDRFSAERLKGVDSTLKIQPAKLEDSAVYLCASSEISDSPLHFGNGTRLTVT.

The chain combines TRBV10-3 with TRBJ2-7; tentative D call: TRBD1 (6 bases). The CDR3 is made up of 13 amino acids. In germline, CDR1 is ENHRY, CDR2 SYGVKD. Trimming stripped 10 bases from V and 6 bases from J, with 19 bases between. The CDR3, as DNA: TGTGCCACCTCCGATACACAGGGATCCGAGCAGTACGTC. The encoded protein is CATSDTQGSEQYV.

CDR3 coding DNA: TGCGCCAGCAGCCAAGATCGGGGATTGGGCTACAATGAGCAGTTCTTC. Its protein is CASSQDRGLGYNEQFF. The V and J genes are TRBV4-1 and TRBJ2-1, with D possibly TRBD2 on 5 matching bases. The V gene lost 0 bases and the J gene lost 3 bases, with 12 bases spanning the gap. The CDR3 consists of 16 residues. CDR1 MGHRA and CDR2 YSYEKL come from the germline V gene.

This clone was detected once. The chain recombines TRBV19 with TRBJ1-3; D might be TRBD1 (5 bases). Trimming pared 5 bases from V and 1 base from J, leaving 9 bases between. The CDR3 is 14 amino acids. The germline V gene encodes CDR1 LNHDA and CDR2 SQIVND (reference sequence). The CDR3 sequence: CASSVAGSGNTIYF. In nucleotides, the CDR3 is TGTGCCAGTAGTGTCGCAGGGTCTGGAAACACCATATATTTT.